These T cell receptor beta chains were read from a single sample in a study of vaccination effects on CD4 cells after COVID-19. These TCRs are of unknown antigen specificity. Assay: immunoSEQ multiplex PCR; the TCRdb copy retains only in-frame clones and omits some. The table records roughly 16,000 clones, about four fifths of them present only once. The sequencing here drew on CD4+ T cells from PBMCs cultured with SARS-CoV-2 spike peptides, taken after COVID-19 vaccination. The origin of the receptors is a human donor who had a prior SARS-CoV-2 infection. Each CDR3 is given with its conserved first and last residue. The order of the fields is J gene, V gene, CDR3 protein.

j_gene: TRBJ2-2; v_gene: TRBV7-6; CDR3aa: CASSLVTGQGITGELFF
j_gene: TRBJ2-2; v_gene: TRBV7-3; CDR3aa: CASSRAGAGELFF
j_gene: TRBJ2-5; v_gene: TRBV5-1; CDR3aa: CASSLPEWSSGGHSSQETQYF
j_gene: TRBJ2-1; v_gene: TRBV9; CDR3aa: CASSGLRDSYNEQFF
j_gene: TRBJ1-3; v_gene: TRBV30; CDR3aa: CAWSVNWRNTIYF
j_gene: TRBJ1-5; v_gene: TRBV30; CDR3aa: CAWSSGAHQPQHF
j_gene: TRBJ2-3; v_gene: TRBV14; CDR3aa: CASSQGGTDTQYF
j_gene: TRBJ2-3; v_gene: TRBV7-2; CDR3aa: CASRASTDTQYF
j_gene: TRBJ2-7; v_gene: TRBV6-5; CDR3aa: CASRSRLAGLREQYF
j_gene: TRBJ2-3; v_gene: TRBV5-6; CDR3aa: CASSLSGPISEAQYF
j_gene: TRBJ2-7; v_gene: TRBV6-5; CDR3aa: CASRTGILYEQYF
j_gene: TRBJ2-3; v_gene: TRBV2; CDR3aa: CASRELTSVGLGTQYF
j_gene: TRBJ1-6; v_gene: TRBV30; CDR3aa: CACSEGHNSPLHF
j_gene: TRBJ1-2; v_gene: TRBV6-5; CDR3aa: CAGRSMLGAGGGYTF
j_gene: TRBJ2-5; v_gene: TRBV27; CDR3aa: CASSFEETQYF
j_gene: TRBJ2-3; v_gene: TRBV4-1; CDR3aa: CASSQDIERAQYF
j_gene: TRBJ2-7; v_gene: TRBV2; CDR3aa: CASSGGLAVTYEQYF
j_gene: TRBJ2-7; v_gene: TRBV3-1/TRBV3-2; CDR3aa: CASSQDVTGGSYEQYF
j_gene: TRBJ1-1; v_gene: TRBV4-1; CDR3aa: CASSRGGLNTEAFF
j_gene: TRBJ1-4; v_gene: TRBV3-1/TRBV3-2; CDR3aa: CASSQDRGSEKLFF
j_gene: TRBJ2-3; v_gene: TRBV3-1/TRBV3-2; CDR3aa: CASSQYSLVGGADTQYF
j_gene: TRBJ2-7; v_gene: TRBV2; CDR3aa: CASIQREGGVYF
j_gene: TRBJ2-5; v_gene: TRBV5-1; CDR3aa: CASSLSARQPETQYF
j_gene: TRBJ1-1; v_gene: TRBV5-4; CDR3aa: CASSRPDGNTEAFF
j_gene: TRBJ2-1; v_gene: TRBV6-5; CDR3aa: CASSYLSGLAYNEQFF
j_gene: TRBJ2-1; v_gene: TRBV7-8; CDR3aa: CASSLASGGAPYNEQFF